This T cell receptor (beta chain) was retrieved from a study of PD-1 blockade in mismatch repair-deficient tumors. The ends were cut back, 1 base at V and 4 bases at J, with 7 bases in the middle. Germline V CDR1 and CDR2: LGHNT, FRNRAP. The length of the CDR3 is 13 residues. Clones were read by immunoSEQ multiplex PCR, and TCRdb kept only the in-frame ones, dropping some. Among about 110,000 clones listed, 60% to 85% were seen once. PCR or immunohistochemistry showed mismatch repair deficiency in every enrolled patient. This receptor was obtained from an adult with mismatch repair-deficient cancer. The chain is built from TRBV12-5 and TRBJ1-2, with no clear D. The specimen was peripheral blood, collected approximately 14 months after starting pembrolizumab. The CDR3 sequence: CASGLGRGYGYTF. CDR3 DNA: TGTGCTAGTGGTTTGGGCCGGGGCTATGGCTACACCTTC. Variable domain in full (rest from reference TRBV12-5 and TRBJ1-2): DARVTQTPRHKVTEMGQEVTMRCQPILGHNTVFWYRQTMMQGLELLAYFRNRAPLDDSGMPKDRFSAEMPDATLATLKIQPSEPRDSAVYFCASGLGRGYGYTFGSGTRLTVV.